The clone carrying this TCR beta chain has ten or more counts. Time point denoted: before trial treatment. Patients with advanced, tumor-infiltrating lymphocyte-negative solid tumors were eligible. Primers used for first-strand cDNA, a TRAV- and TRBV-specific set, covered both alpha and beta chains. TCR amplification ran 20 PCR cycles using constant-region and V-primer adapter primers. TCRdb recomputed calls from the reads with MiXCR, one row per CDR3 protein. This table has 80,000 to 90,000 distinct CDR3 sequences, about 18% appearing once. The sample is drawn from a study of low-dose radiotherapy and immunotherapy resistance in tumors. Study background: The study gave patients oral aspirin 300 mg daily for four cycles from cycle 1 day 1.

The sequenced sample was PBMCs, obtained before treatment. This sequence originates from a male donor with prostate cancer.

The CDR3 loop is CASSRTTEETQYF. CDR3 in DNA: TGTGCCAGCAGTCGGACTACTGAAGAGACCCAGTACTTC. The chain combines TRBV27 with TRBJ2-5, with D perhaps matching TRBD2 (6 bases). The CDR3 covers 13 residues. Germline V gene lookup returns CDR1 MNHEY and CDR2 SMNVEV (reference sequence). The germline V and J ends were trimmed by 5 bases and 3 bases, with 10 bases remaining between them.